This T cell receptor (beta chain) was documented in a study of T cells in localized non-small cell lung cancer. Study-wide findings and caveats: The highest T cell clonality was in uninvolved adjacent lung, above tumor. In adjacent lung, a median about 50 of the top 100 tumor clones were found.

Comment on this clone: The antigen remains undetermined.

The table came from immunoSEQ multiplex PCR; TCRdb's copy has only in-frame clones and leaves some out. The profile shows 35,000 or so clones, approximately 88% of them singletons. The V end lost 0 bases, the J end lost 5 bases, and 8 bases lay between the germline ends. Germline V gene sequence: CDR1 MNHNS, CDR2 SASEGT. This CDR3 spans 13 amino acids. V is TRBV6-1 and J is TRBJ2-7; maybe TRBD2 (5 bases). The TCR comes from a woman aged 35 to 70 with stage I lung adenocarcinoma. Sequenced here: peripheral blood, sampled before any cancer treatment. DNA for the CDR3: TGTGCCAGCAGTGAAGCGAACGGGGACGAGCAGTACTTC. This encodes CASSEANGDEQYF.